This T cell receptor beta chain was sequenced during a study of sequential checkpoint blockade in melanoma. TCRdb's table, derived via immunoSEQ multiplex PCR, lists solely in-frame clones and lacks some. The sample includes about 5,500 clones, approximately 50% of them seen just once. Noted treatment: randomized to nivolumab then ipilimumab (arm A) or the reverse (arm B). Sorted cells were live CD3+CD8+, lacking CD19 and CD56, from PBMCs. Germline CDR1 is MNHEY and CDR2 is SVGAGI. Trimming removed 2 bases from V and 5 bases from J, with 18 bases in between. This CDR3 has 16 amino acids. This rearrangement joins TRBV6-5 to TRBJ1-2; no firm D call. The sequencing used CD8+ T cells sorted from blood (inferred from file names), collected from a patient given nivolumab and ipilimumab in sequence. The receptor's source is a human donor with melanoma. CDR3 sequence (DNA): TGTGCCAGCAGTTACCTCCCGGGCGGGCTCGAGTATGGCTACACCTTC. Encoded protein: CASSYLPGGLEYGYTF.